This TCR beta chain was observed in a study of blood T cells in healthy people across ages. Combining a sample-barcoded 5' primer with a J-beta primer mix, a second PCR ran for 7 to 11 cycles. A template-switch adaptor with 12 random nucleotides tagged each cDNA molecule. There were at least 2.5 million CDR3-containing paired-end reads obtained from each sample. Via MiXCR, TCRdb re-called the 5' RACE reads, giving one row per CDR3 protein. Here the sample spans around 1.5 million distinct CDR3 sequences, approximately 59% being singletons. CDR3 size: 15 residues. Germline CDR1 MGHRA, CDR2 YSYEKL. With regard to this clonotype: What it binds is not known.

Points from the study as a whole: Naive and antigen-experienced cells were not separated, limiting conclusive comparison. Compared with aged donors, long-lived donors showed fewer expanded clones, suggesting selection.

This TCR came from a man younger than 35 in good health. The J gene is TRBJ2-1, the V gene TRBV4-1; 7 nucleotides match TRBD1. The end of the DNA aligns better with TRBJ2-7, so the J call may be wrong. The sample was blood. The CDR3 bases are TGCGCCAGCAGCCAAGGTCCAGGGGGTGCGATAGAGCAGTACTTC. Its translation is CASSQGPGGAIEQYF.